The clone carrying this T cell receptor (beta chain) was counted between two and nine times. Its target is not known. This specimen belongs to a study of T cell repertoires in cytomegalovirus infection. Study details: Through public TCR beta signatures, both CMV infection and matching HLA type were indicated.

A single record per CDR3 protein comes from TCRdb applying MiXCR to the reads. The sample holds about 130,000 distinct CDR3 sequences, about 24% seen once. Study observations and caveats: Accumulated public TCR beta family frequency recognized individuals carrying CMV together with the relevant HLA. HLA-C-restricted CMV-specific TCR beta clonotypes prevailed in the ex vivo response.

Specimen: PBMCs, sequenced either directly or after in vitro stimulation (not recorded which). The TCR sequence derives from a human donor in good health (CMV status not recorded). Some clones in this sample may be carry-over from other donors' samples.

CDR3 DNA: TGTGCCAGCAGTTATGGTGGCAGGAGTGAGACCCAGTACTTC. It codes for CASSYGGRSETQYF. The chain combines TRBV6-6 with TRBJ2-5; unclear D gene. Germline CDR1 MNHNY, CDR2 SVGAGI (reference sequence). CDR3 size: 14 residues. Trimming stripped 3 bases from V and 5 bases from J, with 13 bases between.